This paragraph reports one TCR beta chain. Its antigen remains unidentified. No base quality values were provided; no much bigger clone lies one nucleotide off. The collaborating institutions used their own protocols to collect whole blood in K2EDTA tubes. For TCRbeta analysis, collaborator samples were shipped as frozen whole blood, as isolated PBMCs, or as DNA extracted from either sample type. The record originates from a study of blood T cell repertoires in COVID-19 (dated by TCRdb to the early 2020s). About the study as a whole: Samples from collaborators originated in the United States, Italy and Spain and spanned both the acute and convalescent phases of COVID-19. The material from the prospective study consisted of cDNA or gDNA derived from T cells, B-cell-depleted T cells, or PBMCs. Deeply sampled blood TCRbeta repertoires from subjects exposed to, actively infected with, or recovered from COVID-19 were included in the dataset. A freely available public database, intended as a resource for researchers studying the immune response to SARS-CoV-2, is where the repertoires were released. The samples were drawn from the first 160 participants of the ongoing ImmuneRACE study and from roughly 1,300 subjects provided by 6 global collaborators. The sample metadata nearly always contained a de-identified subject ID, COVID-19 status, age in years and sex. Where HLA class I and class II types were available, the types were taken from metadata supplied by the sample provider, not from assay-based typing. What the work shows at the level of the full study, not this receptor alone: The quantity of clinical and demographic metadata differed by source and by participant and was supplied without curation.

The immunoSEQ Assay, a bias-controlled multiplex PCR, was used to amplify TCRbeta CDR3 regions from genomic DNA. The authors' pipeline ran thus. Nucleated cell counts per sample were estimated from amplification of reference gene primers within the assay. Sequence reads were collapsed and filtered to measure the absolute abundance of every unique TCRbeta CDR3 rearrangement. Productive Simpson clonality was computed per sample as the square root of Simpson's diversity index over productive rearrangements. The source is immuneACCESS, and TCRdb retained only in-frame sequences with V and J called. Part of the clones is not carried over; for the studies checked, unresolved V genes explain less than half of this, and the remainder is unexplained. From that table come the V and J calls and clone size; the DNA was used to work out D and trimming. The sample table contains 200,000 to 250,000 clones; only one count was recorded for around four fifths of them. The ten largest clones represent more than 6% of the sample.

The origin of this receptor is a woman aged 55 to 70 with active or convalescent COVID-19. The sequencing sample was made of peripheral blood.

The sequence in DNA is TGTGCCAGCAGTTTATATGCTAGCGGGATCATTACAGATACGCAGTATTTT. This codes for CASSLYASGIITDTQYF. The V and J segments used are TRBV28 and TRBJ2-3, with 9 bases matching TRBD2. CDR1 and CDR2 are drawn from the germline V gene: MDHEN, SYDVKM. The CDR3 has 17 amino acids, counting the end cysteine and phenylalanine. Only CDR3 DNA is held: 51 bases, read in frame from base 1. Compared with germline, V lacks 1 base and J lacks 3 bases; bases without a gene match: 8.